This T cell receptor beta chain was identified during a study of blood T cell repertoires in COVID-19. In the original analysis: Reference gene primer amplification yielded estimated nucleated cell counts. Only in-frame clones appear in the TCRdb table, and some are missing; sequencing was by immunoSEQ multiplex PCR. Clone size and the V and J calls come from that table; the DNA yielded D and trimming. The table lists 50,000 or so clones, 82% of them singletons, with around 7% in the top ten. In germline, CDR1 is SGHTA, CDR2 FQGTGA. The CDR3 sequence is 16 residues long. Trimming pared 4 bases from V and 0 bases from J, leaving 13 bases between.

The sequenced sample was peripheral blood. The V and J genes are TRBV7-3 and TRBJ2-4; D call uncertain. This sequence was found in a man in his forties with acute or convalescent COVID-19. DNA of the CDR3: TGTGCCAGCAGCTCTGACTCCTCCCTAGCCAAAAACATTCAGTACTTC. Amino acid sequence: CASSSDSSLAKNIQYF. Full variable domain (missing parts from reference TRBV7-3 and TRBJ2-4): GAGVSQTPSNKVTEKGKYVELRCDPISGHTALYWYRQSLGQGPEFLIYFQGTGAADDSGLPNDRFFAVRPEGSVSTLKIQRTERGDSAVYLCASSSDSSLAKNIQYFGAGTRLSVL.